This T cell receptor (beta chain) was documented in a study of blood T cell repertoires in COVID-19. Study overall: From the United States, Italy and Spain came samples of acute and convalescent COVID-19.

The authors' processing: Estimation of nucleated cell counts relied on the amplification of reference gene primers. Sequencing was performed with immunoSEQ multiplex PCR; in TCRdb, only in-frame clones are kept and a portion is missing. V and J calls and clone size come straight from that table; D and trimming were deduced from the DNA. In the table there are about 87,000 clones, around 85% of which are singletons. Enrollment of patients from Seattle took place during active infection, with longitudinal follow-up. This clone was seen only a few times. This receptor was obtained from a woman aged 80 or older with COVID-19, enrolled during active disease. Sequences were obtained from peripheral blood.

This chain's CDR3 is CAWSRGDYNSPLHF. The CDR3 region has the DNA TGTGCCTGGAGTCGGGGGGACTATAATTCACCCCTCCACTTT. The rearrangement uses TRBV30 and TRBJ1-6; tentatively, D is TRBD1 (5 bases). CDR1 is GTSNPN and CDR2 is SVGIG in the germline V gene (reference sequence). The CDR3 has 14 residues. V lost 2 bases and J 3 bases, leaving 8 bases between the germline ends.